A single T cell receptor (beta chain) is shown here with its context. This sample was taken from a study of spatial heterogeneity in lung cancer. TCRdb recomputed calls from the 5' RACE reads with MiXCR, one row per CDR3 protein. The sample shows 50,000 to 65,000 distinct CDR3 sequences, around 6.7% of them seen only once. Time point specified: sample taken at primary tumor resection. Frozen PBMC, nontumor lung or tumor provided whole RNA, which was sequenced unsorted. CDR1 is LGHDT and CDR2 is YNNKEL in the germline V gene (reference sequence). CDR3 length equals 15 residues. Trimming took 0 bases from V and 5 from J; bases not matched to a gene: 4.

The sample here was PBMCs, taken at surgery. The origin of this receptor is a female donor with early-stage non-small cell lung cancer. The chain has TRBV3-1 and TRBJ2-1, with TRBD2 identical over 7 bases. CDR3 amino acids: CASSQEGGTHNEQFF. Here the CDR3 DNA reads TGTGCCAGCAGCCAAGAGGGGGGGACGCACAATGAGCAGTTCTTC.